The 21 T cell receptor beta chains in this list originate from one sample, sequenced in a study of shared clonotypes between healthy human individuals. Terminally differentiated effector memory CD45RA+ cells were left out of the naive CD8 fraction, which was CD45RO-negative and positively selected for CCR7. The assay was immunoSEQ multiplex PCR, and TCRdb's table has in-frame clones only and misses some. The repertoire consists of hundreds of thousands of clones, with 80% to 95% occurring once and the leading ten covering 20% to 30%. Input material: naive CD8+ T cells sorted from blood. The receptor source for this set is a man aged 25 to 40 in good health.

V usage is TRBV29-1 and J usage is TRBJ2-7; TRBD2 agrees at 8 bases. In germline, CDR1 is SQVTM, CDR2 ANQGSEA. After removal of 1 base from V and 2 bases from J, the junction contained 7 bases not matched to a gene. The CDR3 spans 15 residues. Here the CDR3 reads CSVEATSDLTYEQYF. The CDR3 DNA reads TGCAGCGTTGAAGCGACTAGCGATCTAACCTACGAGCAGTACTTC.

This chain joins TRBV7-9 and TRBJ2-7; possibly TRBD1 for D (5 bases). With 6 bases removed from V and 7 bases from J, the gap between germline ends came to 16 bases. Germline lookup yields CDR1 SEHNR and CDR2 FQNEAQ (reference sequence). This CDR3 region has 13 residues. The CDR3 is CASRRPGSGEQYF. In nucleotides, the CDR3 is TGTGCCAGCAGACGCCCGGGCTCAGGGGAGCAGTACTTC.

The rearrangement uses TRBV25-1 and TRBJ1-3, with D possibly TRBD1 on 6 matching bases. Looked up from germline, CDR1 is MGHDK and CDR2 is SYGVNS. V shed 3 bases and J shed 2 bases, with 17 bases lying between them. CDR3 length: 17 residues. The CDR3 reads CASSDSGGHSTGNTIYF. CDR3 in DNA: TGTGCCAGCAGTGATTCTGGGGGACATTCCACTGGAAACACCATATATTTT.

The sample holds one count of this clone. This sequence joins TRBV7-2 and TRBJ2-1, with 8 bases matching TRBD2. This CDR3 is built from 17 residues. Germline loops: CDR1 SGHTA, CDR2 FQGNSA. J was trimmed by 0 bases and V by 1 base; bases with no gene match: 5. The CDR3 loop reads CASSLVPGRGSYNEQFF. Here the CDR3 DNA reads TGTGCCAGCAGCTTAGTCCCCGGGAGGGGCTCCTACAATGAGCAGTTCTTC.

V usage is TRBV4-1 and J usage is TRBJ2-4; D is ambiguous. The CDR3 length is 12 residues. The V end lost 0 bases, the J end lost 6 bases, and 3 bases lay between the germline ends. CDR1 and CDR2 from the germline V gene are MGHRA and YSYEKL. The CDR3 region has the DNA TGCGCCAGCAGCCAAGATCGAAACATTCAGTACTTC. It yields the protein CASSQDRNIQYF.

The chain has TRBV11-3 and TRBJ2-1, with no clear D. CDR3 size: 12 residues. V shed 1 base and J shed 4 bases, with 2 bases lying between them. The V gene's germline CDR1 is SGHNT and CDR2 YENEEA. The CDR3 DNA reads as TGTGCCAGCAGCTTAGTTTACAATGAGCAGTTCTTC. The encoded protein is CASSLVYNEQFF.

J is TRBJ2-1 and V is TRBV11-2, with 7 bases lining up with TRBD1. J was trimmed by 11 bases and V by 5 bases; bases with no gene match: 15. Germline V lookup: CDR1 SGHAT, CDR2 FQNNGV. The CDR3 extends over 15 amino acids. CDR3: CASSHSSLGDSKQFF. The CDR3 region has the DNA TGTGCCAGCAGCCACAGTTCCCTCGGGGACAGTAAGCAGTTCTTC.

The chain links TRBV7-6 to TRBJ1-5; D call uncertain. Deletions cut 5 bases from V and 5 bases from J, with 16 bases between. CDR1 and CDR2 from the germline V gene are SGHVS and FNYEAQ. CDR3 size: 15 residues. CDR3 sequence (DNA): TGTGCCAGCAGCAACCGGGGTGGGGAGGATCAGCCCCAGCATTTT. Its translation: CASSNRGGEDQPQHF.

The chain joins TRBV9 to TRBJ2-2, with D maybe TRBD1 (6 bases). Looked up from germline, CDR1 is SGDLS and CDR2 is YYNGEE. Trimming pared 4 bases from V and 7 bases from J, leaving 14 bases between. CDR3 length equals 14 residues. CDR3 nucleotide sequence: TGTGCCAGCAGCTCAAACAGGGATGGCGGGGAGCTGTTTTTT. It encodes CASSSNRDGGELFF.

The rearrangement joins TRBV11-1 to TRBJ2-3, with unresolved D. CDR3 size: 15 residues. Per germline, CDR1 SGHAT and CDR2 FQDESV (reference sequence). Trimming removed 6 bases at V and 4 bases at J, with 17 bases between. This chain's CDR3 is CASSGPWSNADTQYF. CDR3 sequence (DNA): TGTGCCAGCAGTGGGCCTTGGAGTAACGCAGATACGCAGTATTTT.

This chain uses TRBV6-6 with TRBJ2-7, with TRBD2 identical over 12 bases. CDR3 size: 15 residues. After removal of 6 bases from V and 2 bases from J, the junction contained 5 bases not matched to a gene. CDR1 is MNHNY and CDR2 is SVGAGI in the germline V gene (reference sequence). The CDR3 region is CASRALAGGTYEQYF. The CDR3 nucleotides read TGTGCCAGCAGGGCCCTAGCGGGAGGGACCTACGAGCAGTACTTC.

V and J are TRBV29-1 and TRBJ1-1; no reliable D call. The germline CDR1 and CDR2 sequences are SQVTM and ANQGSEA. This CDR3 has 13 residues. The V end was cut by 8 bases, the J end by 0 bases, with 13 bases between. CDR3 DNA: TGCAGCTTCGACTGGGCTATGAACACTGAAGCTTTCTTT. It is translated as CSFDWAMNTEAFF.

The chain is built from TRBV4-1 and TRBJ2-2; TRBD2 matches 10 bases. The germline CDR1 and CDR2 sequences are MGHRA and YSYEKL. V dropped 5 bases and J dropped 6; count of bases not matched to a gene: 12. The length of the CDR3 is 17 residues. The CDR3 bases are TGCGCCAGCAGCATAACGTCTAGCGGGAGCAGGGCCGGGGAGCTGTTTTTT. This encodes CASSITSSGSRAGELFF.

The rearrangement joins TRBV11-2 to TRBJ2-5; 11 bases map to TRBD2. J gave up 5 bases and V 4 bases, and 6 bases lay outside the gene matches. Germline-derived CDR1 and CDR2 are SGHAT and FQNNGV. CDR3 size: 15 residues. The CDR3: CASSYLRTSGETQYF. The CDR3 coding sequence is TGTGCCAGCAGCTACCTACGGACTAGCGGGGAGACCCAGTACTTC.

The chain recombines TRBV5-8 with TRBJ1-5; D is possibly TRBD1 (5 bases). CDR3 length: 14 residues. V gave up 2 bases and J gave up 0 bases, with 6 bases separating them. CDR1 and CDR2 (germline): SGHTS, YDEGEE. The CDR3 bases are TGTGCCAGCAGCTTTACAGGTAGCAATCAGCCCCAGCATTTT. Protein product: CASSFTGSNQPQHF.

This chain connects TRBV7-9 to TRBJ1-2, with 8 bases that match TRBD1. V was pared by 5 bases and J by 5 bases, with 10 bases of the junction left unmatched. The CDR3 is 15 amino acids. Germline V gene lookup returns CDR1 SEHNR and CDR2 FQNEAQ (reference sequence). The CDR3 sequence: CASSLGQGVPYGYTF. CDR3 bases: TGTGCCAGCAGCCTCGGACAGGGAGTACCTTATGGCTACACCTTC.

The rearrangement links TRBV30 to TRBJ2-1; 9 bases match TRBD2. Germline CDR1 reads GTSNPN; CDR2 reads SVGIG (reference sequence). This CDR3 has 13 amino acids. The V segment lost 4 bases and the J segment 7 bases; nucleotides outside the gene matches: 5. CDR3 loop: CAWKAGGQNEQFF. The CDR3 DNA reads as TGTGCCTGGAAAGCGGGAGGACAGAATGAGCAGTTCTTC.

The rearrangement joins TRBV4-1 to TRBJ2-7; 7 nucleotides line up with TRBD1. The CDR3 is 16 residues long. Germline loops: CDR1 MGHRA, CDR2 YSYEKL. J lost 5 bases, V lost 4 bases, and 14 bases had no gene match. CDR3 in DNA: TGCGCCAGCAGCCTGGGACAGATCACCCCACTGGACGAGCAGTACTTC. It yields the protein CASSLGQITPLDEQYF.

As DNA, the CDR3 is TGTGCCAGCAGTTACTCGGGAGGGGGCCGACTTCGTTCGGCTTTCTTT. It is translated as CASSYSGGGRLRSAFF. The chain links TRBV6-5 to TRBJ1-1; 7 bases fit TRBD1. The length of the CDR3 is 16 residues. The trim removed 0 bases at V and 11 bases at J, leaving 15 bases unmatched. CDR1 is MNHEY, CDR2 SVGAGI, per germline.

The chain is built from TRBV15 and TRBJ2-7; 13 bases map to TRBD2. CDR3 length equals 13 residues. Germline CDR1 and CDR2: LNHNV and YYDKDF (reference sequence). The junction had 6 bases not matched to a gene; V was cut back by 4 bases and J by 12 bases. The CDR3 region is CATSTGLAGELYF. CDR3 bases: TGTGCCACCAGCACCGGACTAGCGGGAGAACTGTACTTC.

As to this clone: Other DNA sequences in this sample translate to the same CDR3. This chain uses TRBV7-9 with TRBJ2-1; D possibly corresponds to TRBD1 (5 bases). Trimming removed 5 bases from V and 10 bases from J, with 12 bases in between. This CDR3 contains 12 residues. CDR1 SEHNR and CDR2 FQNEAQ come from the germline V gene (reference sequence). The CDR3 loop reads CASSLGANEQFF. The CDR3 DNA follows: TGTGCCAGCAGCCTAGGGGCTAACGAGCAGTTCTTC.